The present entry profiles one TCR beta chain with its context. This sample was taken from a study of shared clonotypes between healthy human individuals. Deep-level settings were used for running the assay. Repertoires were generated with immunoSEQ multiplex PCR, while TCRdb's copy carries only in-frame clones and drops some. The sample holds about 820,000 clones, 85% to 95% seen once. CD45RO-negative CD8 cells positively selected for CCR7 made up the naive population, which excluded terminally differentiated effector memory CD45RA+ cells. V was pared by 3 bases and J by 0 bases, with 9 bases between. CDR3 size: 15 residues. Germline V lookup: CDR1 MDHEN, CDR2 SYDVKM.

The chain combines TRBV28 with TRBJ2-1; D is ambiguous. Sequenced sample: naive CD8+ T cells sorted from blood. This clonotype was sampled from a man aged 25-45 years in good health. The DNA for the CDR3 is TGTGCCAGCAGTTTTACGGCCAGCTCCTACAATGAGCAGTTCTTC. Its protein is CASSFTASSYNEQFF.